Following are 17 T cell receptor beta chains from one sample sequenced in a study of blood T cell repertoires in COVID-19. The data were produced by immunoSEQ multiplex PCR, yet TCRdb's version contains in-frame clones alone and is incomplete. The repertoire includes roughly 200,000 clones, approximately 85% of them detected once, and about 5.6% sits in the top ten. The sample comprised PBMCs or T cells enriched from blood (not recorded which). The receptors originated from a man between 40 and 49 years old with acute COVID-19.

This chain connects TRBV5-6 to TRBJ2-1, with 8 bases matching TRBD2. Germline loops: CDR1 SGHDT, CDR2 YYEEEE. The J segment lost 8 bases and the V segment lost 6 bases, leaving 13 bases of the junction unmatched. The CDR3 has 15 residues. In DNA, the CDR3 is TGTGCCAGCAACACCGGGACTAGGGGTCCGTATGAGCAGTTCTTC. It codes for CASNTGTRGPYEQFF.

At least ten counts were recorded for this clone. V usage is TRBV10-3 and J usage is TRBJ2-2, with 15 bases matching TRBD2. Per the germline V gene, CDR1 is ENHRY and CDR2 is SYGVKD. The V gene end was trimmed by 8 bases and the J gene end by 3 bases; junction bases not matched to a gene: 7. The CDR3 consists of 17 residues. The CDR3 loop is CAIRTSGRVPDTGELFF. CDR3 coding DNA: TGTGCCATCCGGACTAGCGGGAGGGTTCCAGACACCGGGGAGCTGTTTTTT.

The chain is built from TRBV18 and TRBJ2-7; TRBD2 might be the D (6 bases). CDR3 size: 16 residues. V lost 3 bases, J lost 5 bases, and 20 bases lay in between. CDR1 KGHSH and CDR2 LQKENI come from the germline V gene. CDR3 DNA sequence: TGTGCCAGCTCACCCTTACGAGCCGGGACTTCGGACGAGCAGTACTTC. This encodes CASSPLRAGTSDEQYF.

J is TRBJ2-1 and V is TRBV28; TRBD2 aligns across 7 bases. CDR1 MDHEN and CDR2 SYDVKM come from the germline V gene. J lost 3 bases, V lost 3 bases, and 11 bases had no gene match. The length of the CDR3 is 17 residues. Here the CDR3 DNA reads TGTGCCAGCAGTTTCGTGGGAGGGTTTGAATTCTACAATGAGCAGTTCTTC. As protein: CASSFVGGFEFYNEQFF.

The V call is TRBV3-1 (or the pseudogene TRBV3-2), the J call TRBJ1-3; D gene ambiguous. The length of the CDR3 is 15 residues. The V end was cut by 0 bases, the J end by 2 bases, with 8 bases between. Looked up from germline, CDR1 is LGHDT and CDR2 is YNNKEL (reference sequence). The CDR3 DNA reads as TGTGCCAGCAGCCAAGAGGCCGGGGCTGGAAACACCATATATTTT. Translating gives CASSQEAGAGNTIYF.

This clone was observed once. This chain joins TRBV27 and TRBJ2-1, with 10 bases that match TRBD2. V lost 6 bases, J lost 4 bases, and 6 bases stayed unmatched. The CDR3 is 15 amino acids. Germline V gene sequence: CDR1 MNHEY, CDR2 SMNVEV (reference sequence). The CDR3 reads CASRLASGSYNEQFF. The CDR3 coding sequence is TGTGCCAGCAGACTGGCTAGCGGGAGTTACAATGAGCAGTTCTTC.

This CDR3 reads CASSLWGLVDNEQFF. The CDR3 nucleotides are TGTGCCAGCTCACTTTGGGGACTAGTGGACAATGAGCAGTTCTTC. The chain links TRBV18 to TRBJ2-1; 8 bases align to TRBD2. Looked up from germline, CDR1 is KGHSH and CDR2 is LQKENI. The CDR3 covers 15 residues. Losses at the gene ends were 4 bases for V and 5 bases for J; bases not matched to a gene: 7.

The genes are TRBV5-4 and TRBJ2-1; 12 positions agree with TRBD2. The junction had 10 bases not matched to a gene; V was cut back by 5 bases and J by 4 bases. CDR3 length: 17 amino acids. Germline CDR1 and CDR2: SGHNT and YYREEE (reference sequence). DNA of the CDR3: TGTGCCAGCAGTTCACTCCCGGGACTAGCGGGTTACAATGAGCAGTTCTTC. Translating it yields CASSSLPGLAGYNEQFF.

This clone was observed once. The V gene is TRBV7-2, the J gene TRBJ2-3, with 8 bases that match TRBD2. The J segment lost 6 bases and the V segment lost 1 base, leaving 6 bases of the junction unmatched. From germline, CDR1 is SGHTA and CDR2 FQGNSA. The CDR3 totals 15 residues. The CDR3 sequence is CASSLGGLGPDTQYF. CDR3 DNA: TGTGCCAGCAGCTTAGGGGGACTAGGCCCCGATACGCAGTATTTT.

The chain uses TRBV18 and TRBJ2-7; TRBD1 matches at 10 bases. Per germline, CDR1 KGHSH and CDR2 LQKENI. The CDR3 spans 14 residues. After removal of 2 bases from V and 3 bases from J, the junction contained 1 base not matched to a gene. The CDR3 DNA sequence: TGTGCCAGCTCACCAGGGACAGGGGACTACGAGCAGTACTTC. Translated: CASSPGTGDYEQYF.

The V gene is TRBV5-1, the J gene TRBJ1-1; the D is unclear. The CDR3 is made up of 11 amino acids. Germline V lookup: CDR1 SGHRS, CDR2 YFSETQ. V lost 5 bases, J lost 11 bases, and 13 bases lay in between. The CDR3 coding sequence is TGCGCCAGCAGGGCTCGGGGTTGGGCTTTCTTT. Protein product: CASRARGWAFF.

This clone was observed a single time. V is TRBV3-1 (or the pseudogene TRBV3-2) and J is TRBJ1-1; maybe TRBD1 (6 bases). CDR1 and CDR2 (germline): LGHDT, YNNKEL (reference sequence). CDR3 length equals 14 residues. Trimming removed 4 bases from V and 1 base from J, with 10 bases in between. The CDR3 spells CASSRGGTNTEAFF. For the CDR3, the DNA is TGTGCCAGCAGCCGCGGGGGCACGAACACTGAAGCTTTCTTT.

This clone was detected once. CDR3: CASSPSPSNEQFF. The CDR3 DNA follows: TGTGCCAGCAGCCCATCTCCTAGTAATGAGCAGTTCTTC. The rearrangement joins TRBV7-9 to TRBJ2-1, with D unclear. The CDR3 totals 13 residues. Germline V gives CDR1 SEHNR, CDR2 FQNEAQ (reference sequence). Trimming took 5 bases from V and 7 from J, leaving 12 bases between them.

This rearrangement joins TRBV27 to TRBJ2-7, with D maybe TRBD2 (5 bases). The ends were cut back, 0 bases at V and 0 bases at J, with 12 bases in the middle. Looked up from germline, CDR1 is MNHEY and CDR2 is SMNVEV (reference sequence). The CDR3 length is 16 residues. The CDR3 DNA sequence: TGTGCCAGCAGTTTATCGCGGCGGGCCCTCTCCTACGAGCAGTACTTC. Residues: CASSLSRRALSYEQYF.

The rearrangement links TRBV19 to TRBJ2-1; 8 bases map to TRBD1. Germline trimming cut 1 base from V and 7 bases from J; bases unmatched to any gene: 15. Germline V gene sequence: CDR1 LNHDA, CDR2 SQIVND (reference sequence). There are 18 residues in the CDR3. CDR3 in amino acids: CASSIAEAGRGRANEQFF. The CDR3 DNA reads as TGTGCCAGTAGTATAGCGGAGGCGGGCAGGGGGCGTGCAAATGAGCAGTTCTTC.

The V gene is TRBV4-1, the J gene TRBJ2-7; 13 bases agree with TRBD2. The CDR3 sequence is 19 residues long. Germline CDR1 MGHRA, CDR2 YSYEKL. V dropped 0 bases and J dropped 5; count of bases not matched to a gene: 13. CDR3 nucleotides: TGCGCCAGCAGCCAAGAGACCCTTAGACTAGCGGGAGGTATCCACGAGCAGTACTTC. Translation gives CASSQETLRLAGGIHEQYF.

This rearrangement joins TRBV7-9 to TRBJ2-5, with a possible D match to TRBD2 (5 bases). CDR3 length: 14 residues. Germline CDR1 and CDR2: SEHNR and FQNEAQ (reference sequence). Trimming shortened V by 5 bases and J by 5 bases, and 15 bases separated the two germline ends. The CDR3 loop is CASSPPFSGETQYF. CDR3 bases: TGTGCCAGCAGCCCACCCTTTTCGGGGGAGACCCAGTACTTC. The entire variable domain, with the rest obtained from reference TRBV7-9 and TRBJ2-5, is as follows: DTGVSQNPRHKITKRGQNVTFRCDPISEHNRLYWYRQTLGQGPEFLTYFQNEAQLEKSRLLSDRFSAERPKGSFSTLEIQRTEQGDSAMYLCASSPPFSGETQYFGPGTRLLVL.